These T cell receptor beta chains were read from a single sample in a study of cytomegalovirus exposure and HLA in healthy donors. Clones were sequenced by immunoSEQ multiplex PCR, and TCRdb holds only the in-frame ones, with some missing. The sample has about 100,000 clones, roughly 82% seen once. The source material was PBMCs. These receptors all stem from a man aged 25 to 40 in good health and CMV-seropositive. Both conserved end residues are part of each CDR3. The order of the fields is J gene, clone size, D gene, V gene, CDR3 DNA, CDR3 protein. The D gene is left open where the match is weak. Rows give clone size only sometimes, using once, few, many, or a class for an expanded clone.

TRBJ1-2 | NA | TRBD1 | TRBV30 | TGTGCCTGGACAGGGGGCGACTATGGCTACACCTTC | CAWTGGDYGYTF
TRBJ1-2 | few | TRBD1 | TRBV6-1 | TGTGCCAGCAGGGAGGGACAGGTTATTTGGGGCTACACCTTC | CASREGQVIWGYTF
TRBJ2-5 | NA | TRBD2 | TRBV12-5 | TGTGCTAGTGGTTTCGGTAGCGGGGCCGAGGGGGAGACCCAGTACTTC | CASGFGSGAEGETQYF
TRBJ2-5 | NA | TRBD1 | TRBV2 | TGTGCCAGCAGTGAATACAGGGGCGGGGAGACCCAGTACTTC | CASSEYRGGETQYF
TRBJ1-2 | NA | TRBD1 | TRBV4-1 | TGCGCCAGCAGCCAGACAGGGGTGGGGGGCTACACCTTC | CASSQTGVGGYTF
TRBJ2-7 | NA | TRBD2 | TRBV19 | TGTGCCAGTAGTAAACTACGGGGGGGATACGAGCAGTACTTC | CASSKLRGGYEQYF
TRBJ1-2 | NA | TRBD1 | TRBV12-5 | TGTGCTAGTGGGGAAGACAGGGGACCCTACTATGGCTACACCTTC | CASGEDRGPYYGYTF
TRBJ1-4 | NA | NA | TRBV14 | TGTGCCAGCAGCCAACGCGGCAGCAATGAAAAACTGTTTTTT | CASSQRGSNEKLFF
TRBJ1-2 | NA | TRBD1 | TRBV11-2 | TGTGCCAGCAGCCCCGGGACAGGGTCCTATGGCTACACCTTC | CASSPGTGSYGYTF
TRBJ2-3 | few | NA | TRBV6-5 | TGTGCCAGCAGGAGATCAGATACGCAGTATTTT | CASRRSDTQYF
TRBJ1-5 | NA | NA | TRBV7-9 | TGTTCCAGCGCATCACAGACAGAAGGTCAGCCCCAGCATTTT | CSSASQTEGQPQHF
TRBJ2-5 | once | TRBD1 | TRBV2 | TGTGCCAGCAGTAGTCGACAGGGACAAGAGACCCAGTACTTC | CASSSRQGQETQYF
TRBJ1-1 | NA | NA | TRBV7-8 | TGTGCCAGCACTGTACAGCCGAACACTGAAGCTTTCTTT | CASTVQPNTEAFF
TRBJ2-5 | NA | TRBD2 | TRBV6-5 | TGTGCCAGCAGCGGACTAGCCGGAGAGACCCAGTACTTC | CASSGLAGETQYF
TRBJ1-3 | NA | TRBD1 | TRBV6-1 | TGTGCCAGCAGTGTGGGGACAGCTGGAAACACCATATATTTT | CASSVGTAGNTIYF
TRBJ2-7 | NA | TRBD1 | TRBV30 | TGTGCCTGGCGACACAGGGGGCAGGGGCAGTACTTC | CAWRHRGQGQYF
TRBJ1-2 | once | TRBD1 | TRBV6-6 | TGTGCCAGCAGTCAAACAGGGGGTCGCTATGGCTACACCTTC | CASSQTGGRYGYTF
TRBJ1-2 | NA | NA | TRBV15 | TGTGCCACCAGCAGGTATGGGGCGCGAGCTAACTATGGCTACACCTTC | CATSRYGARANYGYTF